This T cell receptor (beta chain) was recorded in a study of cytomegalovirus exposure and HLA in healthy donors (dated by TCRdb to 2016 to 2017). A note on the overall study: In an earlier analysis of roughly 500 of the donors, 276 Gb of sequence data and some 100 million unique TCR beta sequences from roughly 180 million T cells were reported. An early release that covered about 640 HLA-typed donors contained around 300 gigabases of sequencing data and 80 million or so unique TCR sequences. Among the roughly 370 genotyped donors, around 81% belonged to the genetic ancestry cluster associated with self-reported Caucasian donors. The study aimed to test whether cataloging public T cell receptors could reveal signatures of past pathogen exposure. The study used immunosequencing to profile the T cell repertoires of hundreds of subjects and linked those repertoires to cytomegalovirus serostatus. A separate validation cohort of 90 to 150 different subjects was used in addition to the roughly 700-subject first cohort. To predict cytomegalovirus infection status, the study combined high-throughput TCR immunosequencing, statistical association of individual TCRs with disease status, and machine learning. In a later analysis, previously published TCR beta repertoires from about 640 donors were re-analyzed and high-resolution HLA genotyping was added so that TCR occurrence patterns could be studied. Rather than drawing on any new phenotypic data, the later analysis identified candidate immune exposures from TCR beta sequences and the way those sequences occurred across donors. To decide whether each TCR beta V gene segment behaved as functional or pseudogenic, an earlier analysis of some 570 of the donors relied on high-throughput TCR beta sequencing. Donor age, sex, ethnicity and CMV serostatus were compiled alongside the repertoire data. A later genetic analysis took genome-wide SNP genotypes for about three fifths of the 666 donors and used that subset as a discovery cohort. Every discovery cohort repertoire had been produced on one sequencing platform. HLA typing covered class I and class II loci at four-digit resolution. Typing coverage differed by locus: A, B, C, DRB1 and DQB1 were typed in roughly 620-630 donors, DQA1 in 500 to 550, DPA1 in approximately 600, and DPB1 in 400 to 480. Roughly 5 DR-DQ haplotypes were handled as single units for association and clustering, since linkage in the cohort was strong. Among 398 genotyped donors of the cohort, an average of 235,054 unique TCR beta nucleotide sequences were sequenced per donor, around a sixth of them non-productive. Results and caveats for the whole study, not just this receptor: A later analysis found that most CMV-associated TCR beta chains appeared HLA-restricted, with HLA associations seemingly driven largely by CMV exposure. This cohort had only TCR beta chains sequenced, and the lack of alpha or paired-chain data limited which features could be detected. A cluster of highly shared sequence variants was judged likely to represent a technical artifact of the sequencing pipeline. Strong co-occurrence of HLA alleles, especially DR and DQ, made assigning TCR associations to individual alleles difficult. In a later analysis, HLA-associated TCR beta chains were found to be more clonally expanded and to have lower generation probabilities than equally common non-associated chains. The classifier was reported to diagnose cytomegalovirus status with high specificity and sensitivity in both the original cohort and the validation cohort. The presence/absence analyses assumed that sequencing depth was roughly uniform across donors, and that assumption may not be true. Most TCR sequences were observed very rarely across donors, whereas some public TCRs were present in many individuals. A further reported finding was that TCR beta sequences accurately predicted the HLA-A and HLA-B alleles for most subjects in the first cohort. A later analysis reported that several top co-occurrence clusters appeared linked to parvovirus B19, influenza, CMV and Epstein-Barr virus. A few of the identified cytomegalovirus-associated TCR beta chains were confirmed in vitro to be specific for cytomegalovirus antigens. Because counts were too low, some 17 rarely observed V segments, including chromosome 9 orphons, were excluded from the earlier analysis of 500 to 700 of the donors. Linkage disequilibrium might explain the correlated functional status among segregating V segments, but an unknown experimental factor could not be excluded. Because HLA typing was unavailable for some donors at each locus, only the typed subset was used in association tests. In a later analysis, some 18,000 TCR beta sequences were associated with specific HLA alleles at a false discovery rate of 0.05. The only immune exposure information available for the cohort was CMV serostatus. Because the 87-base-pair reads could not distinguish some IMGT-functional V segments, including TRBV6-2 and TRBV6-3, those segments were excluded. The authors suggested that the approach could potentially be extended to other disease states and immunological phenotypes. The study gave a list of over 150 TCR beta chains associated with cytomegalovirus. In an earlier analysis of 500 to 650 of the donors, most TCR beta V segments appeared in productive rearrangements about 87% or about 30% of the time, broadly matching IMGT annotations. In a later genetic analysis, a missense DCLRE1C variant was associated with V-gene and J-gene trimming of TCR beta chains, and the association was replicated in an independent cohort. According to a later genetic analysis, donors in an Asian-associated ancestry cluster had fewer N-insertions in productive TCRs than the approximately 710-donor mean. In a later analysis, the rate of TCR association differed among HLA loci, with DRB1 alleles having the most associated TCRs and HLA-C alleles having the fewest.

About this clone itself: It has no known antigen specificity.

The library came from the immunoSEQ multiplex PCR assay. For the multiplex PCR, a mixture combining 60 forward primers for TCR Vbeta segments and 13 reverse primers for TCR Jbeta segments was used. Amplification of the CDR3 region of rearranged TCR beta genes was performed with a multiplex PCR assay on genomic DNA. Amplified TCR beta libraries were sequenced as 87-base-pair reads on the Illumina HiSeq System. As for the authors' bioinformatics: A later analysis counted approximately 74 million unique TCR beta chains across the 650 to 700 repertoires, and around 9.9 million of these chains were shared by at least two donors. To remove PCR and sequencing errors, raw reads were error-corrected and collapsed into unique sequences using a nearest-neighbor algorithm that merged closely related sequences. Alignment of CDR3 sequences to IMGT reference sequences was used to assign V, D and J gene segments. For a sequence to be retained, at least a six-nucleotide match to both a V gene segment and a J gene segment was required. Rearrangements were classified as productive when the CDR3 lacked stop codons and remained in frame with V and J, and all other rearrangements were classified as non-productive. Following IMGT convention, CDR3 was defined as the stretch from the second conserved V-encoded cysteine up to the conserved J-encoded phenylalanine. In an earlier analysis of around 570 of the donors, sequences lacking an unambiguous match to a single V gene segment were excluded. In an earlier analysis of roughly 600 of the donors, a V segment was called functional when productive rearrangements were above 56.7%, and segregating when the standard deviation between donors exceeded 5%. To diagnose cytomegalovirus status from the catalog of TCR beta chain sequences, a statistical classification framework was built. In a later analysis, TCR nucleotide sequences were compared against IMGT/GENE-DB human TR gene sequences so that V and J genes could be assigned. The TCRdist pipeline was used in a later analysis to assign CDR3 sequences and most-parsimonious VDJ recombination scenarios. In a later analysis, every TCR beta chain was defined by the combination of its CDR3 amino acid sequence and its V-gene family, and reads without a unique V-gene family were dropped. A later analysis removed 500 to 650 highly shared, low-generation-probability nucleotide sequences to deal with suspected cross-contamination and a sequencing artifact. In a later analysis, a clonal expansion index for each public chain was calculated from normalized within-repertoire ranks of inferred template counts. In a later analysis, generation probabilities were computed using a VDJ recombination model fitted to out-of-frame rearrangements, and the results were checked against IGoR. Hypergeometric tests were used in a later analysis to score TCR-TCR, TCR-HLA and TCR-CMV co-occurrence, with a repertoire-size bias correction applied to the TCR pairs. In a later analysis, false discovery rates were estimated by permuting HLA or CMV assignments 20 times. A later analysis grouped co-occurring TCRs with DBSCAN, adding TCRdist sequence similarity when clustering within HLA-allele-positive subsets. Repertoires with fewer than 30,000 or more than 120,000 public chains were left out of co-occurrence clustering, as were roughly five repertoires with anomalous nucleotide sharing. The source is immuneACCESS, and TCRdb retained only in-frame sequences with V and J called. Part of the clones is not carried over; for the studies checked, unresolved V genes explain less than half of this, and the remainder is unexplained. D and trimming come from the DNA, and the V and J calls and clone size come from that table. The data table for this sample lists some 140,000 clones. About 1.6% of the sample is in the top ten clones.

The CDR3 goes from the cysteine to the phenylalanine over 13 residues. Solely the CDR3 DNA is kept, with 39 bases framed from the first base. CDR1 and CDR2, looked up from the germline V gene, are SGHRS and YFSETQ. V sheds 0 bases and J sheds 12 bases, leaving 15 bases between their ends. In total, 666 healthy bone marrow donors made up the cohort. At the time of sampling, every cohort member was nominally healthy, though immune exposures that went unrecorded were likely present. The donor tested CMV seronegative and was one of the 352 seronegative cohort members. Every donor gave a peripheral blood sample, and the peripheral blood mononuclear cells from that sample were used for TCR beta sequencing. The Qiagen DNeasy Blood Extraction Kit was used to extract genomic DNA from the blood cell samples.

This TCR was recovered from a middle-aged woman in good health and CMV-seronegative. The sequenced sample was PBMCs. Recombination joined TRBV5-1 with TRBJ1-1; the D gene lacks a confident call. The CDR3 amino acid sequence is: CASSLAGLSVTFF. The nucleotide sequence is TGCGCCAGCAGCTTGGCTGGGCTCTCAGTGACTTTCTTT.